This TCR beta chain was identified in a study of control samples from healthy donors and cancer patients. 11 amino acids form the CDR3, both terminal residues included. Data came from immunoSEQ multiplex PCR; TCRdb stores just in-frame clones and leaves some out. The profile shows around 140,000 clones, just under 95% of them singletons. About this clone itself: This CDR3 fails to terminate in the conserved phenylalanine or tryptophan, so it likely reflects a read error. Because the CDR3's place on the DNA is in doubt, the DNA is left out and the CDR3 is given as listed by TCRdb.

This TCR was recovered from a man between 18 and 29 years old in good health. Sequencing used blood. V is TRBV12-1 and J is TRBJ1-2; the listed D gene, TRBD1, was not tested against the DNA. TRBV12-1 constitutes a pseudogene. The CDR3 loop reads CASSPSLGAGA.